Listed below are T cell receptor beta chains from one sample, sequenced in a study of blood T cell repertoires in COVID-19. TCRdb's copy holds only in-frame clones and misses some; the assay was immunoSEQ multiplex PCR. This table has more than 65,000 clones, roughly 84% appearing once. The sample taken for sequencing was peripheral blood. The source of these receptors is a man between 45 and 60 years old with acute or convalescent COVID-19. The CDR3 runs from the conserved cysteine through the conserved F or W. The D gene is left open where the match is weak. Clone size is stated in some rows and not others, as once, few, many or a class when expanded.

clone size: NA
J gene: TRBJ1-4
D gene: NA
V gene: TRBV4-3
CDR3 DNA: TGCGCCAGCAGCCGGGAAGCGGGACACCCTAATGAAAAACTGTTTTTT
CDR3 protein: CASSREAGHPNEKLFF

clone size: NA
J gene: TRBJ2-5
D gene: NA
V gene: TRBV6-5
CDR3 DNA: TGTGCCAGCAGTAACAGGCCGTGGGAGACCCAGTACTTC
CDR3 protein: CASSNRPWETQYF

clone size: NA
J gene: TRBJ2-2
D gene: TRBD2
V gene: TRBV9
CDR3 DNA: TGTGCCAGCAGCACACTAGCGGGGGGCTACACCGGGGAGCTGTTTTTT
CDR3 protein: CASSTLAGGYTGELFF

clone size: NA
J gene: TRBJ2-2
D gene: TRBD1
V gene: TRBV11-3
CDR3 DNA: TGTGCCAGCAGCTCGGACAGGGTCATCACCGGGGAGCTGTTTTTT
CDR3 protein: CASSSDRVITGELFF

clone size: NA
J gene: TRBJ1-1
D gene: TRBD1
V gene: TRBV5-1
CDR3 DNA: TGCGCCAGCAGTCGACAGGGGACGGAAGGTGAAGCTTTCTTT
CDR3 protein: CASSRQGTEGEAFF

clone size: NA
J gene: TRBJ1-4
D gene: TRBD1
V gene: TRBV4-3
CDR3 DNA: TGCGCCAGCAGCCAAGATCCCCCAGGACAGGATAATGAAAAACTGTTTTTT
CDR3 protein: CASSQDPPGQDNEKLFF

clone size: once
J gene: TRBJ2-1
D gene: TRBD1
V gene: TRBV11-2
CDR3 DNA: TGTGCCAGCAGCTCGGGGGACAGGATCTTCAATGAGCAGTTCTTC
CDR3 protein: CASSSGDRIFNEQFF

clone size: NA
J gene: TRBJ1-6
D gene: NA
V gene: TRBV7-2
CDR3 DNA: TGTGCCAGCAGCTCAGCCCCGACAGCCACTATAATTCTACCCCTCCACTTT
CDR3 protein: CASSSAPTATIILPLHF

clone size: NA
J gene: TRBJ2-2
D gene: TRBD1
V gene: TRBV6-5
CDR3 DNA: TGTGCCAGCAGTCCCGGGACAGTGAACACCGGGGAGCTGTTTTTT
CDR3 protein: CASSPGTVNTGELFF

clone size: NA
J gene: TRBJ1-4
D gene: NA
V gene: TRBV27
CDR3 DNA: TGTGCCAGCAGTTTACAGGCAGGAACTAATGAAAAACTGTTTTTT
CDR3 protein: CASSLQAGTNEKLFF

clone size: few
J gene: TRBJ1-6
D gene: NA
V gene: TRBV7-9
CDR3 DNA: TGTGCCAGCAGCCTCGACAGCTCCTATAATTCACCCCTCCACTTT
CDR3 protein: CASSLDSSYNSPLHF

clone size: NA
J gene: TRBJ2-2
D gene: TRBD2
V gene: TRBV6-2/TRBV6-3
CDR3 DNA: TGTGCCAGCAGCCGCCGACTAGCGGGAGAAGTCGGGGAGCTGTTTTTT
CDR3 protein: CASSRRLAGEVGELFF

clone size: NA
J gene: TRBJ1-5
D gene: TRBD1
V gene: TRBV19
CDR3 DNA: TGTGCCAGTAGTATGGGGAGCAGGGGGCGTTATCAGCCCCAGCATTTT
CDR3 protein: CASSMGSRGRYQPQHF

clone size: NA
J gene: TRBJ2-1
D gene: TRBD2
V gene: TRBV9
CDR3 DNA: TGTGCCAGCAGCGCAACAGCGGGGGGGTACAATGAGCAGTTCTTC
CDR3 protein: CASSATAGGYNEQFF

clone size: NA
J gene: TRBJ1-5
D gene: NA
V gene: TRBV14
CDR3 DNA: TGTGCCAGCAGCCAAGGACCGGAGGGACAGCCCCAGCATTTT
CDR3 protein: CASSQGPEGQPQHF

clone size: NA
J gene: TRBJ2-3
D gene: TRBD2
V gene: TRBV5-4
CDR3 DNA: TGTGCCAGCAGCTTGGGACTAGCCCAAGATACGCAGTATTTT
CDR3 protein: CASSLGLAQDTQYF

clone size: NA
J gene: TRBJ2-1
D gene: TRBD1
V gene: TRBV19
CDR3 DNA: TGTGCCAGTAGCCAGGACAGGGGATTAGGTGAGCAGTTCTTC
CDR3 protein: CASSQDRGLGEQFF

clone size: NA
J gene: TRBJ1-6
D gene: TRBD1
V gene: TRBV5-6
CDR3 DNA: TGTGCCAGCACGGGACAGGGGCTTTTTTCGGCCCTCCACTTT
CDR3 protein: CASTGQGLFSALHF

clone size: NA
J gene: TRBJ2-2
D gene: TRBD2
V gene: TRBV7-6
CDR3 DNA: TGTGCCAGCAGCCCCGTAGCGGGGGGGACCGGGGAGCTGTTTTTT
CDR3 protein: CASSPVAGGTGELFF

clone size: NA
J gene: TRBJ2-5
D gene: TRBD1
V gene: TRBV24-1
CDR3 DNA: TGTGCCACCAGCGGACAGGGAACGGAGACCCAGTACTTC
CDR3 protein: CATSGQGTETQYF

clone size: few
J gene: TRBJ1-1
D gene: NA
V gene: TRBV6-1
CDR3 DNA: TGTGCCAGCAGTGAAACTTTTTCGAGTGAAGCTTTCTTT
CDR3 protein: CASSETFSSEAFF

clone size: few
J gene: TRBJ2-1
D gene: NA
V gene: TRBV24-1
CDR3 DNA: TGTGCCTCCGGGGGTTCCCTCTACAATGAGCAGTTCTTC
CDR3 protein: CASGGSLYNEQFF

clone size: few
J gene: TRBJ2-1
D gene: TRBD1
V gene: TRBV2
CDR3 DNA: TGTGCCAGCAGTGAAGGACAGGGGGGTTACAATGAGCAGTTCTTC
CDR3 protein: CASSEGQGGYNEQFF

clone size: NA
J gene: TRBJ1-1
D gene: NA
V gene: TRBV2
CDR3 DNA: TGTGCCAGCAGCCGAGGGGAGGGAACTGAAGCTTTCTTT
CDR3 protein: CASSRGEGTEAFF